These 29 T cell receptor beta chains were sequenced from one sample in a study of CD8+CD57+ T cells in acquired aplastic anemia. It was genomic DNA that served as the template for profiling TCR beta VDJ and CDR3. TCRdb called the reads again in MiXCR, with one record for every CDR3 protein. The table includes some 180,000 distinct CDR3 sequences, 35% to 50% detected once. Sequencing was performed on sorted CD4+, CD8+, or CD8+CD57+ T cells (not recorded which) from PBMCs. The receptors were sampled from a human donor in good health.

As for this clonotype: A much larger clone lies one base from this, so it may be a read error. J is TRBJ2-1 and V is TRBV5-1; TRBD1 matches at 9 bases. The germline V gene has CDR1 SGHRS and CDR2 YFSETQ. The CDR3 extends over 14 amino acids. V shed 0 bases and J 12 bases; nucleotides not matched to a gene: 7. The CDR3 nucleotides read TGCGCCAGCAGCTTGGGGGGGACAGGGACCGGGCAGTTCTTC. Its translation is CASSLGGTGTGQFF.

This clonotype was seen repeatedly, ten times or more. The V and J genes are TRBV5-1 and TRBJ2-7; tentatively, D is TRBD1 or TRBD2 (6 bases each). Germline V gene sequence: CDR1 SGHRS, CDR2 YFSETQ. Deletions cut 4 bases from V and 2 bases from J, with 16 bases between. CDR3 length: 15 amino acids. The CDR3 nucleotides read TGCGCCAGCAGCAGGGGGGCCAACAGAACCTACGAGCAGTACTTC. This codes for CASSRGANRTYEQYF.

J is TRBJ2-7 and V is TRBV29-1, with TRBD1 identical over 11 bases. The CDR3 extends over 14 amino acids. V lost 7 bases and J lost 2; bases outside the gene matches: 7. In germline, CDR1 is SQVTM, CDR2 ANQGSEA. The CDR3 spells CSALTGQGAYEQYF. As DNA, the CDR3 is TGCAGCGCCCTAACGGGACAGGGGGCCTACGAGCAGTACTTC.

This clonotype has at least ten counts. The J gene is TRBJ2-3, the V gene TRBV20-1; D gene unclear. The CDR3 is 12 amino acids. Trimming shortened V by 5 bases and J by 2 bases, and 8 bases separated the two germline ends. Germline CDR1 DFQATT, CDR2 SNEGSKA (reference sequence). CDR3 bases: TGCAGTGCTGCCCCTTACACAGATACGCAGTATTTT. It specifies CSAAPYTDTQYF.

The chain is built from TRBV5-1 and TRBJ2-3; a possible D gene is TRBD1 (5 bases). The germline V gene encodes CDR1 SGHRS and CDR2 YFSETQ. The CDR3 has 15 amino acids. Trimming shortened V by 1 base and J by 0 bases, and 9 bases separated the two germline ends. The CDR3 DNA follows: TGCGCCAGCAGCTTGAGGCAGGGCAGCACAGATACGCAGTATTTT. Translation: CASSLRQGSTDTQYF.

This clonotype was found many times. The chain carries TRBV2 and TRBJ2-2; 7 bases map to TRBD2. This CDR3 has 15 residues. V lost 6 bases and J lost 2; bases outside the gene matches: 6. Germline lookup yields CDR1 SNHLY and CDR2 FYNNEI. The CDR3 spells CASRGLKSNTGELFF. The CDR3 coding sequence is TGTGCCAGCAGGGGACTAAAAAGTAACACCGGGGAGCTGTTTTTT.

Comment on this clonotype: A junction end diverges from the germline sequence, so it may reflect a read error. The rearrangement joins TRBV5-1 to TRBJ2-6; D may match TRBD1 or TRBD2 (5 bases each). Germline V lookup: CDR1 SGHRS, CDR2 YFSETQ. The CDR3 runs 16 residues. This CDR3 reads CASSLTGYSGANVPTF. For the CDR3, the DNA is TGCGCCAGCAGCTTGACGGGGTACTCTGGGGCCAACGTCCCGACTTTC. The entire variable domain, with the rest obtained from reference TRBV5-1 and TRBJ2-6, is as follows: KAGVTQTPRYLIKTRGQQVTLSCSPISGHRSVSWYQQTPGQGLQFLFEYFSETQRNKGNFPGRFSGRQFSNSRSEMNVSTLELGDSALYLCASSLTGYSGANVPTFGAGSRLTVL.

The chain recombines TRBV9 with TRBJ2-1; D is unresolved. The V gene's germline CDR1 is SGDLS and CDR2 YYNGEE. This CDR3 comprises 16 residues. Trimming left V 4 bases short and J 0 bases short, with 14 bases between. The CDR3 region is CASSPRLRSSYNEQFF. The CDR3 region has the DNA TGTGCCAGCAGCCCGAGACTCCGAAGCTCCTACAATGAGCAGTTCTTC.

The chain uses TRBV25-1 and TRBJ2-7; possibly TRBD1 for D (5 bases). CDR3 length equals 15 residues. CDR1 is MGHDK and CDR2 is SYGVNS in the germline V gene. V was trimmed by 6 bases and J by 3 bases, leaving 18 bases between them. CDR3 region: CASSLGTGIGYEQYF. The CDR3 DNA follows: TGTGCCAGCAGCCTGGGCACAGGTATAGGCTACGAGCAGTACTTC.

This clonotype was seen once. Given a much more abundant clone one base away, this may be a read error. The rearrangement uses TRBV5-4 and TRBJ2-7, with D perhaps matching TRBD2 (6 bases). CDR1 and CDR2 from the germline V gene are SGHNT and YYREEE (reference sequence). CDR3 size: 15 residues. The CDR3 DNA sequence: TGTACCAGCAGCTCTCCGGGAAGCGGGTCCTACGAGCAGTACTTC. Translation gives CTSSSPGSGSYEQYF.

The chain is built from TRBV15 and TRBJ1-3; D unclear. CDR3 length equals 13 residues. Germline CDR1 and CDR2: LNHNV and YYDKDF (reference sequence). V dropped 0 bases and J dropped 2 bases, with 2 bases sitting between them. Written as DNA, the CDR3 is TGTGCCACCAGCAGAGATACTGGAAACACCATATATTTT. Translation gives CATSRDTGNTIYF.

This clonotype was seen repeatedly, ten times or more. The chain couples TRBV11-3 to TRBJ1-1; maybe TRBD1 (5 bases). The CDR3 consists of 14 residues. Looked up from germline, CDR1 is SGHNT and CDR2 is YENEEA. Trimming pared 3 bases from V and 0 bases from J, leaving 8 bases between. CDR3 bases: TGTGCCAGCAGCTTGAACAGGTTGAACACTGAAGCTTTCTTT. Translation gives CASSLNRLNTEAFF.

The chain carries TRBV4-1 and TRBJ2-3, with 13 positions matching TRBD2. The V segment lost 0 bases and the J segment 5 bases; nucleotides outside the gene matches: 8. The CDR3 loop spans 18 amino acids. The germline CDR1 and CDR2 sequences are MGHRA and YSYEKL. The CDR3 here is CASSQDSRTSGSRDTQYF. The CDR3 bases are TGCGCCAGCAGCCAAGATTCCCGGACTAGCGGGAGTCGAGATACGCAGTATTTT.

The chain uses TRBV7-9 and TRBJ1-2; no firm D call. Trimming took off 1 base at V and 8 bases at J, with 17 bases between the two ends. The CDR3 sequence is 15 residues long. The germline CDR1 and CDR2 sequences are SEHNR and FQNEAQ (reference sequence). CDR3 region: CASSLGTSDAQGYTF. CDR3 sequence (DNA): TGTGCCAGCAGCTTAGGTACTTCGGATGCTCAAGGCTACACCTTC.

In the case of this clonotype: The CDR3 end shows no conserved phenylalanine or tryptophan, and so a read error is likely. The V call is TRBV20-1, the J call TRBJ2-1; TRBD2 matches at 7 bases. The trim removed 5 bases at V and 8 bases at J, leaving 9 bases unmatched. Germline CDR1 DFQATT, CDR2 SNEGSKA (reference sequence). This CDR3 spans 13 amino acids. DNA of the CDR3: TGCAGTGCTCCTGGACTAGTGGGTTATGAGCAGTTCCTC. Translating gives CSAPGLVGYEQFL.

The V gene is TRBV3-1, the J gene TRBJ2-3; possibly TRBD1 or TRBD2 for D (5 bases each). The CDR3 extends over 16 amino acids. The ends were cut back, 1 base at V and 3 bases at J, with 14 bases in the middle. The germline gives CDR1 LGHDT, CDR2 YNNKEL (reference sequence). The CDR3: CASSQGTGPLTDTQYF. As DNA, the CDR3 is TGTGCCAGCAGCCAAGGAACGGGACCCTTAACAGATACGCAGTATTTT.

This clonotype has only one observation. The chain links TRBV4-2 to TRBJ2-3, with 14 bases lining up with TRBD2. This CDR3 has 15 residues. After removal of 3 bases from V and 5 bases from J, the junction contained 1 base not matched to a gene. Germline CDR1 and CDR2: LGHNA and YNFKEQ. CDR3 sequence reads: CASSQTSGGEDTQYF. CDR3 DNA sequence: TGTGCCAGCAGCCAGACTAGCGGGGGGGAAGATACGCAGTATTTT.

The V call is TRBV10-1, the J call TRBJ1-6; D unresolved. The CDR3 has 13 residues. Germline assignment: CDR1 WNHNN and CDR2 SYGVQD (reference sequence). Trimming took off 5 bases at V and 10 bases at J, with 12 bases between the two ends. CDR3 loop: CASSPKAGSPLHF. The CDR3 DNA reads TGCGCCAGCAGTCCCAAAGCGGGATCACCCCTCCACTTT.

This clonotype was counted at least ten times. The V call is TRBV29-1, the J call TRBJ2-5; 9 nucleotides agree with TRBD1. Germline values: CDR1 SQVTM, CDR2 ANQGSEA. J gave up 5 bases and V 4 bases, and 17 bases lay outside the gene matches. The CDR3 is 17 residues long. DNA of the CDR3: TGCAGCGTTGTTGTGTCACCGGGACAGGGACTGTGGGAGACCCAGTACTTC. Its translation is CSVVVSPGQGLWETQYF. Full variable domain (rest looked up from reference TRBV29-1 and TRBJ2-5): SAVISQKPSRDICQRGTSLTIQCQVDSQVTMMFWYRQQPGQSLTLIATANQGSEATYESGFVIDKFPISRPNLTFSTLTVSNMSPEDSSIYLCSVVVSPGQGLWETQYFGPGTRLLVL.

Here the CDR3 reads CASSPGTSGRALDNEQFF. The CDR3, as DNA: TGTGCCAGCAGTCCGGGGACTAGCGGGAGGGCCCTTGACAATGAGCAGTTCTTC. This chain joins TRBV12-3 or TRBV12-4 and TRBJ2-1, with 16 bases that match TRBD2. The trim removed 5 bases at V and 5 bases at J, leaving 9 bases unmatched. The CDR3 spans 18 residues.

This sequence joins TRBV2 and TRBJ2-5; a possible D gene is TRBD1 (6 bases). The germline gives CDR1 SNHLY, CDR2 FYNNEI. V was cut by 7 bases and J by 3 bases, with 15 bases left in between. The CDR3 covers 14 residues. In DNA form, the CDR3 reads TGTGCCAGCACCGAATCAGGGGTTAAAGAGACCCAGTACTTC. Amino acid sequence: CASTESGVKETQYF.

The CDR3 DNA reads TGCAGCGTTGAAGTTCGGGACCCCTACGAGCAGTACTTC. It codes for CSVEVRDPYEQYF. The V call is TRBV29-1, the J call TRBJ2-7; D might be TRBD1 or TRBD2, each matching 5 bases. V was cut by 1 base and J by 2 bases, with 9 bases left in between. Germline V CDR1 and CDR2: SQVTM, ANQGSEA. This CDR3 contains 13 residues.

The chain employs TRBV7-8 and TRBJ2-7; no reliable D call. Trimming took off 2 bases at V and 6 bases at J, with 11 bases between the two ends. This CDR3 comprises 13 residues. Germline CDR1 and CDR2: SGHVS and FQNEAQ. CDR3: CASSLRGVIEQYF. The CDR3 coding sequence is TGTGCCAGCAGCTTACGTGGAGTTATCGAGCAGTACTTC. Full variable domain (missing parts from reference TRBV7-8 and TRBJ2-7): GAGVSQSPRYKVAKRGQDVALRCDPISGHVSLFWYQQALGQGPEFLTYFQNEAQLDKSGLPSDRFFAERPEGSVSTLKIQRTQQEDSAVYLCASSLRGVIEQYFGPGTRLTVT.

The gene calls are TRBV15 and TRBJ2-4; 7 bases align to TRBD1. After removal of 3 bases from V and 4 bases from J, the junction contained 12 bases not matched to a gene. This CDR3 has 17 amino acids. From germline, CDR1 is LNHNV and CDR2 YYDKDF (reference sequence). The CDR3 DNA sequence: TGTGCCACCAGCAGGCTAACAGGGGCAGGAGGTAAAAACATTCAGTACTTC. This codes for CATSRLTGAGGKNIQYF.

Many counts were recorded for this clonotype. This sequence joins TRBV5-1 and TRBJ2-3, with 14 bases that match TRBD2. There are 16 residues in the CDR3. Germline CDR1 SGHRS, CDR2 YFSETQ. V trimming: 0 bases; J trimming: 5 bases; junction bases outside the gene matches: 2. The CDR3 here is CASSLAGTSGRDTQYF. The CDR3 coding sequence is TGCGCCAGCAGCTTGGCGGGGACTAGCGGGAGAGATACGCAGTATTTT.

This clonotype was seen ten or more times. The CDR3 reads CASSEWKGGYTF. CDR3 sequence (DNA): TGTGCCAGCAGTGAATGGAAGGGCGGCTACACCTTC. This chain uses TRBV6-1 with TRBJ1-2, with no clear D. Germline CDR1 reads MNHNS; CDR2 reads SASEGT. The CDR3 runs to 12 residues. Trimming removed 2 bases at V and 8 bases at J, with 9 bases between.

The count of this clonotype is one. It may be a read error: a sequence one base away is much more abundant. The CDR3 carries no conserved terminal phenylalanine or tryptophan, so it likely arises from a read error. The rearrangement links TRBV10-3 to TRBJ1-2; 8 bases agree with TRBD1. CDR3 length: 12 amino acids. Trimming at V came to 10 bases and at J to 8 bases, leaving 9 bases not matched to a gene. Looked up from germline, CDR1 is ENHRY and CDR2 is SYGVKD. CDR3 coding DNA: TGTGCCAGCAGCCACAGGGGGGAAGGCTACACCCTC. Translation: CASSHRGEGYTL.

This chain links TRBV12-3 or TRBV12-4 with TRBJ2-1, with 12 bases matching TRBD2. Trimming removed 5 bases from V and 3 bases from J; junction bases left unmatched: 17. CDR3 length: 20 amino acids. The CDR3 DNA sequence: TGTGCCAGCAGTCCGGACAGGGTTGGCACTAGCGGGAGGTACTACAATGAGCAGTTCTTC. Translating gives CASSPDRVGTSGRYYNEQFF.

About this clonotype itself: One end of the junction fails to match germline, which may point to a read error. The V gene is TRBV10-3, the J gene TRBJ2-1; D is possibly TRBD1 or TRBD2 (5 bases each). This CDR3 is built from 13 residues. Germline lookup yields CDR1 ENHRY and CDR2 SYGVKD. CDR3 bases: TGCGCCATCAGTGAGTCTCGAGGGACTGAGCAGTTCTTC. Protein sequence: CAISESRGTEQFF.